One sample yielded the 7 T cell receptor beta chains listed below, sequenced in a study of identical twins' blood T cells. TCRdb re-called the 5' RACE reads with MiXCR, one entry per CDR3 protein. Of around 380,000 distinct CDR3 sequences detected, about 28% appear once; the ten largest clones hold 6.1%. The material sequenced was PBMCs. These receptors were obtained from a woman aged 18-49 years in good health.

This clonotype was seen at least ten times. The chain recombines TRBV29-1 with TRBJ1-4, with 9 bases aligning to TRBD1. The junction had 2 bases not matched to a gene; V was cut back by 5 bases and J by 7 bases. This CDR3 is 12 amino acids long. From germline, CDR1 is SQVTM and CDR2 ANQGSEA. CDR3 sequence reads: CSVRDRVEKLFF. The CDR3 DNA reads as TGCAGCGTTCGGGACAGGGTTGAAAAACTGTTTTTT.

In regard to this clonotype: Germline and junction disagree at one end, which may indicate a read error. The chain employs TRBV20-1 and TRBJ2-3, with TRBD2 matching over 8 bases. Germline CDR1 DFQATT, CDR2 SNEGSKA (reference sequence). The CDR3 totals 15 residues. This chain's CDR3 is CSAPHRGGVRDTRYF. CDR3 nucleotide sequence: TGCAGTGCCCCCCACCGGGGGGGCGTGAGAGATACGCGGTATTTT.

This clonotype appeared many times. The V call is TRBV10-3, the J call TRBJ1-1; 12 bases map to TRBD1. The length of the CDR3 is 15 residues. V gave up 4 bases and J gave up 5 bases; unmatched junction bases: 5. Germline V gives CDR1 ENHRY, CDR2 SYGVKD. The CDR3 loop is CAISAGQGARTEAFF. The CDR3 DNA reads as TGTGCCATCAGTGCGGGACAGGGGGCGAGAACTGAAGCTTTCTTT.

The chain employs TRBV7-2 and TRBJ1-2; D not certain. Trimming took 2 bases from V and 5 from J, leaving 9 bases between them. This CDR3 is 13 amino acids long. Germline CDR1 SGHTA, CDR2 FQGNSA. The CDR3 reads CASSLNSGYGYTF. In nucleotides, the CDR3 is TGTGCCAGCAGCTTAAATTCGGGTTATGGCTACACCTTC.

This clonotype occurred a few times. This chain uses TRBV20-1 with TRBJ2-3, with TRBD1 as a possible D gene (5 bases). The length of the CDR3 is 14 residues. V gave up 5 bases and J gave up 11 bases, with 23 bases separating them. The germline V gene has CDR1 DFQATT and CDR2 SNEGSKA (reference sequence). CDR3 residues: CSALGVGQLRRQYF. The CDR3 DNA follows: TGCAGTGCTCTAGGAGTCGGACAACTCCGGAGGCAGTATTTT.

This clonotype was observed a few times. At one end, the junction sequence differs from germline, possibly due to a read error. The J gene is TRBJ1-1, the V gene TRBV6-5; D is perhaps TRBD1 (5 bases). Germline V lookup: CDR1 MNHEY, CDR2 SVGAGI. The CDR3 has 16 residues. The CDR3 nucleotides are TGTGCCAGCAGTGCGTTCACCGGGGGTCGCGGCACTGGAGCTTTCTTT. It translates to CASSAFTGGRGTGAFF.

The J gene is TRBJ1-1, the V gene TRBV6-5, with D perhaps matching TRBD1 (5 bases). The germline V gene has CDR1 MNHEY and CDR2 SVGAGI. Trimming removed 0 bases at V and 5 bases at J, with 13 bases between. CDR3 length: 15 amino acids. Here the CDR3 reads CASSYSAGSGTEAFF. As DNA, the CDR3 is TGTGCCAGCAGTTACTCGGCAGGGAGCGGAACTGAAGCTTTCTTT.